The entry that follows covers one TCR beta chain sequence. The data were obtained in a study of blood T cell repertoires in COVID-19. Germline CDR1 and CDR2: MNHEY and SVGAGI. The CDR3 consists of 15 residues. Trimming cost V 8 bases and J 6 bases, with 23 bases left between them. In the original workflow: Counts of nucleated cells, estimated from reference gene primer amplification, were obtained. The repertoire was sequenced with immunoSEQ multiplex PCR; TCRdb's copy has only in-frame clones and lacks some. The V and J calls and clone size come from that table; D and trimming were worked out from the DNA. The profile shows tens of thousands of clones, 70% to 90% of them singletons.

The rearrangement uses TRBV6-5 and TRBJ2-7; maybe TRBD2 (6 bases). The sample taken for sequencing was peripheral blood. The sequence came from a man aged 70 or older with acute or convalescent COVID-19. The CDR3 reads CASGRNRGISAEQYF. The CDR3 nucleotides read TGTGCCAGCGGGAGAAACCGGGGGATCTCTGCCGAGCAGTACTTC.